These 13 T cell receptor beta chains came from one sample sequenced in a study of cytomegalovirus exposure and HLA in healthy donors. The primer mix had 60 Vbeta and 13 Jbeta primers. TCRdb's copy holds only in-frame clones and misses some; the assay was immunoSEQ multiplex PCR. The sample includes 150,000 to 200,000 clones, nearly 80% of them seen just once. The sequencing input was PBMCs. The receptors come from a woman aged 45-60 years in good health and CMV-seropositive.

This chain connects TRBV15 to TRBJ2-7; D unclear. This CDR3 is 15 amino acids long. V lost 1 base to trimming and J lost 0 bases, with 10 bases between them. CDR1 is LNHNV and CDR2 is YYDKDF in the germline V gene (reference sequence). CDR3 protein: CATSRVNSGSYEQYF. As DNA, the CDR3 is TGTGCCACCAGCAGAGTTAACTCGGGCTCCTACGAGCAGTACTTC. The full variable domain, completed using reference TRBV15 and TRBJ2-7, is DAMVIQNPRYQVTQFGKPVTLSCSQTLNHNVMYWYQQKSSQAPKLLFHYYDKDFNNEADTPDNFQSRRPNTSFCFLDIRSPGLGDTAMYLCATSRVNSGSYEQYFGPGTRLTVT.

V usage is TRBV7-9 and J usage is TRBJ1-4; no definite D call. From germline, CDR1 is SEHNR and CDR2 FQNEAQ (reference sequence). V gave up 3 bases and J gave up 4 bases, with 9 bases separating them. The CDR3 loop spans 14 amino acids. The CDR3 loop reads CASSLSQINEKLFF. In DNA form, the CDR3 reads TGTGCCAGCAGCTTGTCCCAGATTAATGAAAAACTGTTTTTT.

The V and J genes are TRBV5-1 and TRBJ1-1, with D tentatively TRBD1 (5 bases). The germline V gene has CDR1 SGHRS and CDR2 YFSETQ. Trimming cost V 4 bases and J 6 bases, with 19 bases left between them. The CDR3 length is 15 residues. In DNA form, the CDR3 reads TGCGCCAGCAGCCTCGATCAGGGTATGATCGCTGAAGCTTTCTTT. This encodes CASSLDQGMIAEAFF.

The chain has TRBV27 and TRBJ2-7; no clear D gene. Germline CDR1 reads MNHEY; CDR2 reads SMNVEV (reference sequence). The V end was cut by 6 bases, the J end by 9 bases, with 18 bases between. The CDR3 consists of 13 residues. The CDR3 DNA follows: TGTGCCAGCAGCCCACAAGACTTGGTCTGGCAGTACTTC. This sequence encodes CASSPQDLVWQYF.

The V call is TRBV7-9, the J call TRBJ2-5, with a weak D call TRBD2 (5 bases). CDR1 is SEHNR, CDR2 FQNEAQ, per germline (reference sequence). CDR3 size: 13 residues. CDR3 sequence (DNA): TGTGGCACTAGGCAGGACCTCCAAGAGACCCAGTACTTC. Protein: CGTRQDLQETQYF.

The J gene is TRBJ2-7, the V gene TRBV6-6; 9 bases are a match to TRBD1. Germline CDR1 and CDR2: MNHNY and SVGAGI (reference sequence). This CDR3 has 15 amino acids. V was pared by 4 bases and J by 5 bases, with 9 bases of the junction left unmatched. The CDR3 protein is CASSSPGQGYHEQYF. CDR3 in DNA: TGTGCCAGCAGTTCTCCAGGACAGGGGTACCACGAGCAGTACTTC.

J is TRBJ2-1 and V is TRBV5-4, with D possibly matching TRBD2 (5 bases). This CDR3 spans 16 amino acids. Per germline, CDR1 SGHNT and CDR2 YYREEE (reference sequence). The germline V and J ends were trimmed by 3 bases and 0 bases, with 13 bases remaining between them. The CDR3 region is CASSYTRASSYNEQFF. CDR3 DNA: TGTGCCAGCAGCTATACGAGGGCAAGCTCCTACAATGAGCAGTTCTTC.

The chain recombines TRBV6-5 with TRBJ1-1, with 10 bases lining up with TRBD1. The length of the CDR3 is 14 residues. J gave up 5 bases and V 5 bases, and 5 bases lay outside the gene matches. The germline CDR1 and CDR2 sequences are MNHEY and SVGAGI. CDR3 residues: CASSRQGAGTEAFF. CDR3 nucleotides: TGTGCCAGCAGTCGACAGGGGGCGGGTACTGAAGCTTTCTTT.

This chain links TRBV13 with TRBJ1-2; TRBD1 might be the D (5 bases). V gave up 5 bases and J gave up 8 bases, with 18 bases separating them. CDR1 is PRHDT and CDR2 is FYEKMQ in the germline V gene (reference sequence). The length of the CDR3 is 14 residues. CDR3 sequence: CASSPVGGARGYTF. The CDR3 DNA reads as TGTGCCAGCAGCCCCGTGGGAGGGGCTAGAGGCTACACCTTC.

This chain joins TRBV19 and TRBJ2-7; D not resolved. Germline CDR1 LNHDA, CDR2 SQIVND (reference sequence). Deletions cut 5 bases from V and 0 bases from J, with 8 bases between. This CDR3 comprises 13 residues. This CDR3 reads CASSVDNSYEQYF. The CDR3 bases are TGTGCCAGTAGTGTTGACAACTCCTACGAGCAGTACTTC.

This clone was seen just once. The gene calls are TRBV27 and TRBJ2-1, with 12 bases identical to TRBD2. Per germline, CDR1 MNHEY and CDR2 SMNVEV (reference sequence). With 2 bases clipped from V and 7 bases from J, the junction kept 3 bases outside the gene matches. The CDR3 extends over 15 amino acids. The CDR3 sequence is CASSLRLAGANEQFF. The CDR3 DNA is TGTGCCAGCAGTTTACGACTAGCGGGAGCAAATGAGCAGTTCTTC.

The rearrangement joins TRBV21-1 to TRBJ1-2. TRBV21-1 is a pseudogene. This CDR3 spans 12 amino acids. In nucleotides, the CDR3 is TGTGCCAGCAGCAAACGGGTGGGTCGCTACACCTTC. It is translated as CASSKRVGRYTF.

The chain joins TRBV19 to TRBJ2-3; a possible D gene is TRBD2 (6 bases). Per germline, CDR1 LNHDA and CDR2 SQIVND (reference sequence). Trimming removed 5 bases at V and 0 bases at J, with 12 bases between. The CDR3 is made up of 15 amino acids. The CDR3 bases are TGTGCCAGTAGTGTCGGGACTGGCAGCACAGATACGCAGTATTTT. As protein: CASSVGTGSTDTQYF.